This TCR beta chain came from a study of technical replicates of blood from several donors. TCRdb keeps only in-frame clones here, not all; method: immunoSEQ multiplex PCR. The sample records some 60,000 clones, nearly 90% being singletons. The CDR3 runs to 15 residues. In germline, CDR1 is MNHEY, CDR2 SMNVEV (reference sequence). J gave up 2 bases and V 2 bases, and 0 bases lay outside the gene matches. The V call is TRBV27, the J call TRBJ1-5, with 10 bases aligning to TRBD1. The TCR comes from a human donor in good health. Some clones in this sample may be carry-over from other donors' samples. Sequenced sample: PBMCs. The CDR3 coding sequence is TGTGCCAGCAGTTTAGGGACAGGGGGCAATCAGCCCCAGCATTTT. It is translated as CASSLGTGGNQPQHF.